This T cell receptor beta chain is drawn from a study of human T cells and chemical hapten exposure (dated by TCRdb to the early 2020s). With respect to the entire study: For sensitization, 2% DPC in acetone was applied to a roughly 2 cm by roughly 2 cm area of upper inner arm skin. Throughout the approximately 25-week study period, patients were also given weekly therapeutic DPC doses on the scalp. Patch testing was done on the upper back using Finn chambers containing 0.01% DPC, and results were scored after 6 days according to International Contact Dermatitis Research Group standards. Most of the patients in the cohort were female, and the cohort covered alopecia areata with under or over 50% scalp involvement, alopecia totalis and alopecia universalis. The libraries were sequenced as a pool, and the TCR yield per sample differed mostly because of small variations in library volumes within the pool. The study tracked peripheral blood TCR repertoire changes in vivo during primary and secondary sensitization to the hapten diphenylcyclopropenone (DPC) in alopecia patients. Blood was sampled from patients pre-sensitization (week 0) and at 2, 6 and about 24 weeks after DPC sensitization. For TCR sequencing, blood came from 25 to 35 alopecia patients at anywhere from one to four time points (pre-sensitization, 2, 6 and 24 weeks).

The sample's time point, from its label and the paper: patch test 1, 2 weeks after DPC sensitization. The treatment or condition label, read with the paper, signifies: therapeutic diphenylcyclopropenone sensitization with weekly scalp DPC. At every patch-test visit, the blood draw took place before the patch test was put on. Patients were eligible if aged 18 to 70, diagnosed with alopecia and judged suitable for DPC therapy, and pregnant patients were excluded. Total RNA was extracted from unfractionated whole blood collected in Tempus Blood RNA tubes. This clonotype was recorded many times. Which antigen it targets is not known. The junction and the germline gene differ at one end; a read error may be behind it. The germline V gene yields LGHNT for CDR1 and FRNRAP for CDR2. Measured from the cysteine to the phenylalanine, the CDR3 is 11 residues long. Just CDR3 DNA is preserved here, 33 bases in frame from base 1.

General study outcomes and caveats: After repeated subsampling, changes were observed in the strength of the expansion versus patch-test correlation and in the threshold at which the correlation became significant. Compared with pre-sensitization or healthy control sets, expanded TCRs formed significantly more large CDR3 similarity clusters, which is consistent with antigen-driven responses. Patch test score was positively correlated with the number of PT1 expanded TCRs, with significance at thresholds 8, 16 and 32 but not at 4. No change with DPC sensitization was found in the number of TCRs above 1 in 1000 frequency, and no evidence of global repertoire structure alterations was found. Alopecia, a presumed autoimmune disease, was present in all patients, so the immune response of the patients might differ from that of healthy individuals.

The library was produced with RACE. The sequencer was a NextSeq 500. During library preparation, unique molecular identifiers were attached to individual cDNA molecules so that TCRs could be counted in a quantitative, reproducible way. For every blood RNA sample, sequencing covered both the TCR alpha and TCR beta chains. The study's processing was this. Samples had a median of around 92,000 TCRs, with a range from roughly 23,224 to 750,000. V, J and CDR3 annotation of the TCR reads was performed with the Decombinator software suite. Every sample was subsampled to the same number of TCRs (28,000) for the PS versus PT1 abundance plots. Expanded TCRs were defined as absent before sensitization and observed at least eight times at the 2-week time point. The raw public reads went through TCRdb reprocessing: fastp at Q25, MiXCR clone calling, in-frame beta chains kept. Every CDR3 protein is listed once, alongside the most common genes and DNA of its rows. TCRdb assigned the V and J calls; the authors' analysis was not used. This sample is represented by about 380,000 distinct CDR3 sequences; approximately 5% of them were singletons. The top ten clonotypes cover 2% to 2.5% of the sample.

The chain uses TRBV12-5 and TRBJ1-1, with an unclear D gene assignment. Sequencing was performed on whole blood, taken in connection with sensitization to the hapten diphenylcyclopropenone (DPC). The clonotype comes from a woman aged 45-59 years with alopecia areata. Some clones in this sample may be carry-over from other donors' samples. The DNA sequence follows: TGTGCTAGTGGTTTGGCCGCCGGGCCCTCCTTT. It encodes CASGLAAGPSF.